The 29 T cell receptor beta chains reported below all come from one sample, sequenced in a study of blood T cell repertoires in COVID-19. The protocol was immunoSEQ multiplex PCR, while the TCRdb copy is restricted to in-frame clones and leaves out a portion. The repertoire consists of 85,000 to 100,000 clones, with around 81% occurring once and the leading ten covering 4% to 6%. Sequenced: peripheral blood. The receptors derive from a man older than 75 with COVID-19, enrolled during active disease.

This CDR3 reads CAWSGIRGEGNSPLHF. The CDR3 nucleotides are TGTGCCTGGAGTGGTATCAGGGGAGAGGGAAATTCACCCCTCCACTTT. The chain couples TRBV30 to TRBJ1-6; D possibly corresponds to TRBD1 (6 bases). V was cut by 1 base and J by 7 bases, with 17 bases left in between. The CDR3 sequence is 16 residues long. Germline-derived CDR1 and CDR2 are GTSNPN and SVGIG (reference sequence).

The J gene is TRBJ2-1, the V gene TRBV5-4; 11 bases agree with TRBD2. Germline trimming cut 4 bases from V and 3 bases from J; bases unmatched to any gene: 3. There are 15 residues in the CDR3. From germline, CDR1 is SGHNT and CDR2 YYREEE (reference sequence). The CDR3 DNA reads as TGTGCCAGCAGCCATAGCGGGGGGGTCTACAATGAGCAGTTCTTC. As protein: CASSHSGGVYNEQFF.

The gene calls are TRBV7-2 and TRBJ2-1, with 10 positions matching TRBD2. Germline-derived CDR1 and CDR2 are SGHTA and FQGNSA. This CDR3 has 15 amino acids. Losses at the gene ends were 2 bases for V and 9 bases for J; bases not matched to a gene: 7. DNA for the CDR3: TGTGCCAGCAGCTTAAGCTGGACTAGCGGTGGTGAGCAGTTCTTC. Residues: CASSLSWTSGGEQFF.

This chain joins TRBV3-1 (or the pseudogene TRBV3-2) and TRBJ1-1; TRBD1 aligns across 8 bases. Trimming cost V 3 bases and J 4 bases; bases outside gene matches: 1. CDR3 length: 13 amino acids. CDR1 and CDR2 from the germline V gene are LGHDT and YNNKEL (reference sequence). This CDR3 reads CASSQQGATEAFF. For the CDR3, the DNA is TGTGCCAGCAGCCAGCAGGGGGCCACTGAAGCTTTCTTT.

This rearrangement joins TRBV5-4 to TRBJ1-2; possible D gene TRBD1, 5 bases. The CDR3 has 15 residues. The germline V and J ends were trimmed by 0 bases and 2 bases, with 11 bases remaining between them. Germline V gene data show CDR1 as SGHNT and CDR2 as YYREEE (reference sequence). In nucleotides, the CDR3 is TGTGCCAGCAGCTTGGACCCGCGACAGAACTATGGCTACACCTTC. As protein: CASSLDPRQNYGYTF.

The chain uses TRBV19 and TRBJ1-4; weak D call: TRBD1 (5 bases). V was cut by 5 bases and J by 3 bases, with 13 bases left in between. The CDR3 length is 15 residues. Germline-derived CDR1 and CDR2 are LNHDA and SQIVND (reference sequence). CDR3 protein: CASSYRQLANEKLFF. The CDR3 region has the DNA TGTGCCAGTAGTTACAGACAGTTGGCTAATGAAAAACTGTTTTTT. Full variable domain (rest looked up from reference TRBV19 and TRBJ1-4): DGGITQSPKYLFRKEGQNVTLSCEQNLNHDAMYWYRQDPGQGLRLIYYSQIVNDFQKGDIAEGYSVSREKKESFPLTVTSAQKNPTAFYLCASSYRQLANEKLFFGSGTQLSVL.

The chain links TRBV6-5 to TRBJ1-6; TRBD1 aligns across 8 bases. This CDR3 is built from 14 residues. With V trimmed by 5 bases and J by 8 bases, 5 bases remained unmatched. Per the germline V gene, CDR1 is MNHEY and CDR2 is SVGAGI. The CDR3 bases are TGTGCCAGCAGTCGACAGGGGATAGATTCACCCCTCCACTTT. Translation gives CASSRQGIDSPLHF.

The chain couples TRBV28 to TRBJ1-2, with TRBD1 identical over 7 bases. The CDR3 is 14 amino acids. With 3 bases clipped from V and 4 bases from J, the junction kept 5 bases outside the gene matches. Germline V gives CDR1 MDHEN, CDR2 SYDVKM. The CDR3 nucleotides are TGTGCCAGCAGTTTTAGGGGGCTTTTCTATGGCTACACCTTC. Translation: CASSFRGLFYGYTF.

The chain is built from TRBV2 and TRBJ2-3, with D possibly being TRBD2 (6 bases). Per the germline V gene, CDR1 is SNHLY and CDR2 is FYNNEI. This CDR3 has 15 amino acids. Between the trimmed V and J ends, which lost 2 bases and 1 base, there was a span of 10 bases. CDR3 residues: CASSEIASGTDTQYF. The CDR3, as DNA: TGTGCCAGCAGTGAAATTGCTAGCGGCACAGATACGCAGTATTTT.

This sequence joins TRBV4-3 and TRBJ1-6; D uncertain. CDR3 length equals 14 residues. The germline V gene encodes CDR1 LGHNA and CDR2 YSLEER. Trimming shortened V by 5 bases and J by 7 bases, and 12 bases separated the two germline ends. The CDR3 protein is CASSSLHQNSPLHF. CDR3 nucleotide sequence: TGCGCCAGCAGCTCACTACACCAGAATTCACCCCTCCACTTT.

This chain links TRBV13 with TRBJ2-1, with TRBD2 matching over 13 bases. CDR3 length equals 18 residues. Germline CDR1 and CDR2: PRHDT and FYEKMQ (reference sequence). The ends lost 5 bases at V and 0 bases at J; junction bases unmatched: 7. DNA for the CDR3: TGTGCCAGCAGCCCTTGGACTAGCGGGGGTAACTCCTACAATGAGCAGTTCTTC. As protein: CASSPWTSGGNSYNEQFF.

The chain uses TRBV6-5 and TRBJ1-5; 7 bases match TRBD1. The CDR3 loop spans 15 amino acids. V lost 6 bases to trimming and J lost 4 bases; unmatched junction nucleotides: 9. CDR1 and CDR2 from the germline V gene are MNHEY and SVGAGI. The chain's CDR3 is CASRLDRAPNQPQHF. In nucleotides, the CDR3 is TGTGCCAGCAGACTTGACAGGGCCCCTAATCAGCCCCAGCATTTT.

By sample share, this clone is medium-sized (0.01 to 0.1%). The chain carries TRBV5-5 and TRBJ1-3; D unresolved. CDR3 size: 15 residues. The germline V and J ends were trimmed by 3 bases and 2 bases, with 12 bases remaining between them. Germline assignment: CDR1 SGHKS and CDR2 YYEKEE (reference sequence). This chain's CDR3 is CASSSWRGPGNTIYF. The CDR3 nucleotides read TGTGCCAGCAGCTCGTGGAGAGGGCCTGGAAACACCATATATTTT.

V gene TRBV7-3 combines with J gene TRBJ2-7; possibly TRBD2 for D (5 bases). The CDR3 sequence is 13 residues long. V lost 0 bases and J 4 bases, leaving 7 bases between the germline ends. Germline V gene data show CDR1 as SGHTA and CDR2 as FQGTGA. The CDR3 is CASSLTSGYEQYF. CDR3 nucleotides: TGTGCCAGCAGCTTAACTTCGGGATACGAGCAGTACTTC.

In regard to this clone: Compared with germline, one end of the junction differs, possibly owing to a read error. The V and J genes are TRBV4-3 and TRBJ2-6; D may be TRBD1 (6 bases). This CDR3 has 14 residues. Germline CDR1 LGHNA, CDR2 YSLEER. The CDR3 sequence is CASSHAAGDNVLTF. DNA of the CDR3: TGCGCCAGCAGCCACGCCGCAGGGGACAACGTCCTGACTTTC.

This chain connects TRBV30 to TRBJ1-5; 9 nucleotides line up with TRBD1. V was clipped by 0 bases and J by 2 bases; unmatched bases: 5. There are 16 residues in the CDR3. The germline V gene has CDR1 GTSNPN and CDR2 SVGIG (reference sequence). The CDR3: CAWSVQGASGNQPQHF. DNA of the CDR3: TGTGCCTGGAGTGTACAGGGGGCCTCGGGCAATCAGCCCCAGCATTTT.

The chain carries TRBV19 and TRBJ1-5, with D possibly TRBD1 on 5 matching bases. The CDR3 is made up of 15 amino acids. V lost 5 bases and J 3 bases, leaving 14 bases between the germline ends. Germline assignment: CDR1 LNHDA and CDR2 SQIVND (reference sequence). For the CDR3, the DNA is TGTGCCAGTAGTGCCCACGCGGGGCCCAATCAGCCCCAGCATTTT. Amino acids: CASSAHAGPNQPQHF.

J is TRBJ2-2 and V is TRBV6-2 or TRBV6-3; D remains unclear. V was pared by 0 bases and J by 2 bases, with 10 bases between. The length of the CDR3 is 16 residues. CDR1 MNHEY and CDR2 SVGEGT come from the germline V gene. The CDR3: CASSYSRVYNTGELFF. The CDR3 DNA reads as TGTGCCAGCAGTTACTCGAGAGTCTATAACACCGGGGAGCTGTTTTTT.

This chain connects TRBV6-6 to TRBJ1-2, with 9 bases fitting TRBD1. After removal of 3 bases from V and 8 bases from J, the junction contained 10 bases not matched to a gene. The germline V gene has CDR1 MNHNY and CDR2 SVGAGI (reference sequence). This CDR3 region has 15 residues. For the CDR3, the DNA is TGTGCCAGCAGTTATGCCGGGACAGGGCGAAGAGGCTACACCTTC. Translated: CASSYAGTGRRGYTF.

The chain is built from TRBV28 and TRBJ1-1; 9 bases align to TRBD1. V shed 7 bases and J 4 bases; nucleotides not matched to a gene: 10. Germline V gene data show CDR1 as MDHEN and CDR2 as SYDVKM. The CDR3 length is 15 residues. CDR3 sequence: CASTEGQGGLTEAFF. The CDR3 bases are TGTGCCAGCACCGAGGGACAGGGCGGGCTCACTGAAGCTTTCTTT.

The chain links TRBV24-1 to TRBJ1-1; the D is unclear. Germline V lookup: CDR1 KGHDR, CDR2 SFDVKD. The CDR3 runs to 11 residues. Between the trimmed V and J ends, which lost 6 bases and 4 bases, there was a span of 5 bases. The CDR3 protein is CATSRGTEAFF. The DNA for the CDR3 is TGTGCCACCAGTCGGGGCACTGAAGCTTTCTTT.

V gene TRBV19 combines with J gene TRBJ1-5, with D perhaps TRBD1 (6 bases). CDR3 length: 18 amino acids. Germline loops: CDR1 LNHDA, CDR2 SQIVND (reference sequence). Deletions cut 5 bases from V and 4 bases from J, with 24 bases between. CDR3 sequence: CASSPPRQEVRGNQPQHF. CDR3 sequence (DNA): TGTGCCAGTAGTCCGCCCAGACAGGAAGTGCGTGGTAATCAGCCCCAGCATTTT. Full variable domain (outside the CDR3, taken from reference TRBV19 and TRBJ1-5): DGGITQSPKYLFRKEGQNVTLSCEQNLNHDAMYWYRQDPGQGLRLIYYSQIVNDFQKGDIAEGYSVSREKKESFPLTVTSAQKNPTAFYLCASSPPRQEVRGNQPQHFGDGTRLSIL.

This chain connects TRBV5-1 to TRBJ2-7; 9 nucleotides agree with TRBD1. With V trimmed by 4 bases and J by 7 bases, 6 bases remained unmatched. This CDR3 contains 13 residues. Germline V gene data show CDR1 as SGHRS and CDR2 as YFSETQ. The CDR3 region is CASSTTGGWEQYF. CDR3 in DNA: TGCGCCAGCAGCACTACAGGGGGCTGGGAGCAGTACTTC.

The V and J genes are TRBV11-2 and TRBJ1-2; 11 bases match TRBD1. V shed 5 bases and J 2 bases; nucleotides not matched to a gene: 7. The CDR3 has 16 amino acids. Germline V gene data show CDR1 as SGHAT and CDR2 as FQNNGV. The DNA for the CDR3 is TGTGCCAGCAGCCTGGGACAGGGGGTAGGGAACTATGGCTACACCTTC. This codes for CASSLGQGVGNYGYTF.

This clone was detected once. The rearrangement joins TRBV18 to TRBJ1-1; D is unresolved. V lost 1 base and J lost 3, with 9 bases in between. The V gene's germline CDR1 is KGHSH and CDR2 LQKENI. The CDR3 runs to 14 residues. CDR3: CASSPRPGDTEAFF. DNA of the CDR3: TGTGCCAGCTCACCACGCCCCGGGGACACTGAAGCTTTCTTT.

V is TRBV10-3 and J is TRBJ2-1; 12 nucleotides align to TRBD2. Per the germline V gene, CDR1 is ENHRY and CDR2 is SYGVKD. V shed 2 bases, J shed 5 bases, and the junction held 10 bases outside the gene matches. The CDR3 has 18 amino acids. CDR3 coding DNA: TGTGCCATCAGTGAGAGACTAGCGGGAGAAGGCGGCGACAATGAGCAGTTCTTC. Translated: CAISERLAGEGGDNEQFF.

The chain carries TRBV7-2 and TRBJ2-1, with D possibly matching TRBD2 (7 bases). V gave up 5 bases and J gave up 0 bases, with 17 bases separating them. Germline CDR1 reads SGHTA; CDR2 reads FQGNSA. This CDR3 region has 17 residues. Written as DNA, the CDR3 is TGTGCCAGCAGCCCAAGGGGGGGAGGGAGCTCCTACAATGAGCAGTTCTTC. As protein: CASSPRGGGSSYNEQFF.

This CDR3 reads CASSRGGAANTEAFF. As DNA, the CDR3 is TGTGCCAGTAGTAGGGGCGGGGCAGCGAACACTGAAGCTTTCTTT. This rearrangement joins TRBV19 to TRBJ1-1; possible D gene TRBD1, 5 bases. Germline CDR1 LNHDA, CDR2 SQIVND (reference sequence). Trimming shortened V by 4 bases and J by 1 base, and 13 bases separated the two germline ends. The CDR3 totals 15 residues.

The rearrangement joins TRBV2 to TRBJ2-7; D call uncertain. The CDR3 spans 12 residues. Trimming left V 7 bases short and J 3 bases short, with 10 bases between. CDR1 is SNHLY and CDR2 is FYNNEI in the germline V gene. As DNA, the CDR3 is TGTGCCAGCAATATCAAGCGCTACGAGCAGTACTTC. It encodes CASNIKRYEQYF.